This T cell receptor beta chain was observed in a study of monozygotic twins with inflammatory bowel disease. TCRdb reprocessed the 5' RACE reads and reports one entry per CDR3 protein, with no DNA. In all, the sample yields 350,000 to 550,000 distinct CDR3 sequences. There are 18 residues in the CDR3. CDR1 is MGHRA and CDR2 is YSYEKL in the germline V gene. Sequencing input: blood. The chain carries TRBV4-1 and TRBJ2-1; as DNA is missing, the TRBD2 call by TCRdb cannot be tested. This sequence was found in a human donor with ulcerative colitis or Crohn's disease, or a healthy co-twin of an affected twin (not recorded which). CDR3 region: CASSQGSSGGLSYNEQFF.